This paragraph covers one T cell receptor beta chain sequence. Its antigen is not known. Generated by immunoSEQ multiplex PCR, the TCRdb table keeps only in-frame clones and is missing some. Among 100,000 to 150,000 clones listed, about 91% were seen once. The data were obtained in a study of cytomegalovirus exposure and HLA in healthy donors. Study observations and caveats: Associated with cytomegalovirus, according to the listing, were 164 TCR beta chains.

V lost 5 bases to trimming and J lost 6 bases; unmatched junction nucleotides: 19. Germline CDR1 is LNHDA and CDR2 is SQIVND (reference sequence). The CDR3 extends over 18 amino acids. The clonotype was recovered from a young woman in good health and CMV-seronegative. The sample comprised PBMCs. The chain uses TRBV19 and TRBJ2-3, with TRBD1 identical over 8 bases. The CDR3 sequence is CASSPPSVGQGLVDTQYF. CDR3 sequence (DNA): TGTGCCAGTAGTCCCCCTTCCGTTGGACAGGGTTTGGTGGATACGCAGTATTTT.